These 21 T cell receptor beta chains were sequenced from one sample in a study of T-cell reconstitution after alpha-beta-depleted transplantation in children. Unique molecular identifiers were built into the TCRbeta library. MiXCR was run by TCRdb on the PCR reads, yielding one entry per CDR3 protein. Among 150,000 to 200,000 distinct CDR3 sequences listed, about 14% were seen once. The specimen comprised PBMCs from the stem cell graft donor, sampled from the stem cell graft. The origin of the receptors is a human donor who donated a stem cell graft to a child with acute lymphoblastic leukemia.

The table lists this clonotype with many counts. The J gene is TRBJ2-5, the V gene TRBV5-1; TRBD2 matches at 12 bases. The J segment lost 6 bases and the V segment lost 0 bases, leaving 6 bases of the junction unmatched. Per germline, CDR1 SGHRS and CDR2 YFSETQ. This CDR3 comprises 16 residues. CDR3 protein: CASSLGTSGIPKTQYF. CDR3 nucleotides: TGCGCCAGCAGCTTGGGGACTAGCGGGATTCCGAAGACCCAGTACTTC.

This clonotype was counted at least ten times. The V and J genes are TRBV5-8 and TRBJ1-3, with a possible D match to TRBD1 (6 bases). CDR1 SGHTS and CDR2 YDEGEE come from the germline V gene. With 1 base removed from V and 1 base from J, the gap between germline ends came to 9 bases. This CDR3 spans 15 amino acids. The CDR3 DNA reads as TGTGCCAGCAGCTTGAGGACAGCGTCTGGAAACACCATATATTTT. It specifies CASSLRTASGNTIYF.

Of note for this clonotype: A read error may be the cause here, since a much bigger clone is one base away. This sequence joins TRBV5-5 and TRBJ2-5, with 11 bases that match TRBD2. In germline, CDR1 is SGHKS, CDR2 YYEKEE (reference sequence). J gave up 5 bases and V 9 bases, and 18 bases lay outside the gene matches. The CDR3 length is 17 residues. This CDR3 is CAITKGTSGIARETQYF. CDR3 sequence (DNA): TGTGCCATCACCAAAGGGACTAGCGGCATTGCCCGGGAGACCCAGTACTTC.

This clonotype was seen at least ten times. This sequence joins TRBV29-1 and TRBJ2-5; tentatively, D is TRBD2 (5 bases). This CDR3 contains 13 residues. CDR1 is SQVTM and CDR2 is ANQGSEA in the germline V gene. V lost 3 bases to trimming and J lost 0 bases, with 8 bases between them. In nucleotides, the CDR3 is TGCAGCGTTGATCAAGCGGACCAAGAGACCCAGTACTTC. This encodes CSVDQADQETQYF.

The V call is TRBV19, the J call TRBJ1-5; the D is unclear. Trimming pared 1 base from V and 5 bases from J, leaving 18 bases between. CDR1 and CDR2 (germline): LNHDA, SQIVND (reference sequence). This CDR3 is 17 amino acids long. In DNA form, the CDR3 reads TGTGCCAGTAGTATAGTATTTAGATGGGCAGAAGATCAGCCCCAGCATTTT. As protein: CASSIVFRWAEDQPQHF.

This clonotype was counted only a few times. Sequence at one end of the junction differs from germline and may be a read error. The chain combines TRBV20-1 with TRBJ2-3, with D perhaps TRBD2 (5 bases). Germline V gene sequence: CDR1 DFQATT, CDR2 SNEGSKA (reference sequence). This CDR3 contains 16 residues. CDR3 in DNA: TGCAGTGCTGGAGATGATGGAGGCGACTCAGTGGATACGCAGTATTTT. Translation: CSAGDDGGDSVDTQYF.

V usage is TRBV5-1 and J usage is TRBJ2-1; 8 bases match TRBD1. CDR3 size: 16 residues. The germline V gene encodes CDR1 SGHRS and CDR2 YFSETQ. J lost 5 bases, V lost 4 bases, and 11 bases had no gene match. CDR3 DNA: TGCGCCAGCAGCCCTGGCCGGACAGGGAATCACAATGAGCAGTTCTTC. It specifies CASSPGRTGNHNEQFF.

This clonotype was observed at least ten times. V gene TRBV20-1 combines with J gene TRBJ1-3, with D possibly TRBD1 on 5 matching bases. In germline, CDR1 is DFQATT, CDR2 SNEGSKA (reference sequence). The CDR3 runs 13 residues. V was shortened by 6 bases and J by 4 bases, with 13 bases between the two germline ends. The CDR3 coding sequence is TGCAGTGCCAGGGTCCCAGGGGGAAACACCATATATTTT. It specifies CSARVPGGNTIYF.

The table lists this clonotype with many counts. The chain recombines TRBV20-1 with TRBJ2-2; TRBD2 agrees at 10 bases. Germline CDR1 and CDR2: DFQATT and SNEGSKA (reference sequence). This CDR3 is built from 14 residues. Trimming took 4 bases from V and 1 from J; bases not matched to a gene: 0. The CDR3 nucleotides are TGCAGTGCTACTAGCGGGAGGAACACCGGGGAGCTGTTTTTT. It specifies CSATSGRNTGELFF.

This chain links TRBV5-1 with TRBJ2-1, with 12 bases identical to TRBD2. CDR1 and CDR2 from the germline V gene are SGHRS and YFSETQ. V lost 3 bases, J lost 6 bases, and 13 bases stayed unmatched. The CDR3 is 18 amino acids. The CDR3 spells CASSYRLAGDEGTNEQFF. In DNA form, the CDR3 reads TGCGCCAGCAGCTATCGACTAGCGGGAGATGAGGGCACCAATGAGCAGTTCTTC.

Many counts were recorded for this clonotype. V and J are TRBV5-1 and TRBJ2-5; TRBD2 matches 8 bases. CDR1 and CDR2 from the germline V gene are SGHRS and YFSETQ. Trimming at V came to 3 bases and at J to 5 bases, leaving 15 bases not matched to a gene. The CDR3 loop spans 17 amino acids. The CDR3 protein is CASSSGAGALGLETQYF. The CDR3 nucleotides read TGCGCCAGCAGCTCGGGAGCGGGAGCATTAGGGTTGGAGACCCAGTACTTC. Drawing the rest from reference TRBV5-1 and TRBJ2-5, the complete variable domain is KAGVTQTPRYLIKTRGQQVTLSCSPISGHRSVSWYQQTPGQGLQFLFEYFSETQRNKGNFPGRFSGRQFSNSRSEMNVSTLELGDSALYLCASSSGAGALGLETQYFGPGTRLLVL.

This clonotype has just a few counts. The V call is TRBV5-1, the J call TRBJ2-7; D may be TRBD2 (6 bases). Germline-derived CDR1 and CDR2 are SGHRS and YFSETQ. The CDR3 is 15 residues long. The ends were cut back, 1 base at V and 7 bases at J, with 18 bases in the middle. CDR3: CASSLFDGSVGEQYF. CDR3 in DNA: TGCGCCAGCAGCTTGTTCGACGGGAGTGTCGGAGAGCAGTACTTC.

The sample holds many counts of this clonotype. The genes are TRBV20-1 and TRBJ2-7, with D possibly matching TRBD2 (6 bases). Germline V lookup: CDR1 DFQATT, CDR2 SNEGSKA (reference sequence). V lost 1 base, J lost 0 bases, and 13 bases lay in between. This CDR3 comprises 15 residues. CDR3 sequence: CSARAPAGPSYEQYF. DNA of the CDR3: TGCAGTGCTAGAGCCCCAGCGGGTCCCTCCTACGAGCAGTACTTC.

This clonotype was counted ten times or more. The chain recombines TRBV20-1 with TRBJ2-3; D assignment may be TRBD1 or TRBD2 (5 bases each). Deletions cut 1 base from V and 9 bases from J, with 8 bases between. Germline CDR1 is DFQATT and CDR2 is SNEGSKA (reference sequence). The CDR3 covers 11 residues. The CDR3 sequence: CSARGGTTQYF. The DNA for the CDR3 is TGCAGTGCTAGAGGGGGGACGACGCAGTATTTT.

Many counts were recorded for this clonotype. This chain links TRBV10-3 with TRBJ2-4; D may be TRBD1 (6 bases). CDR3 length: 14 residues. Trimming removed 10 bases at V and 7 bases at J, with 20 bases between. CDR1 and CDR2 (germline): ENHRY, SYGVKD. DNA of the CDR3: TGTGCCACCATGATGGGCCCAGGGGTGAACATTCAGTACTTC. It is translated as CATMMGPGVNIQYF.

Comments on this clonotype: The junction does not match germline at one end; this may be a read error. The chain carries TRBV20-1 and TRBJ2-2; 12 nucleotides match TRBD2. CDR3 length: 18 residues. Germline values: CDR1 DFQATT, CDR2 SNEGSKA (reference sequence). CDR3 loop: CCARSSLAGGPDTGELFF. CDR3 nucleotide sequence: TGCTGTGCTAGATCCTCCCTAGCGGGAGGGCCGGACACCGGGGAGCTGTTTTTT.

This clonotype has ten or more counts. The V call is TRBV29-1, the J call TRBJ2-5; 7 bases align to TRBD1. This CDR3 is built from 13 residues. V shed 1 base, J shed 5 bases, and the junction held 4 bases outside the gene matches. The germline V gene has CDR1 SQVTM and CDR2 ANQGSEA. The CDR3: CSVEGQGGETQYF. The CDR3 DNA is TGCAGCGTTGAAGGACAGGGTGGGGAGACCCAGTACTTC. Filled out from reference TRBV29-1 and TRBJ2-5, the complete variable domain reads SAVISQKPSRDICQRGTSLTIQCQVDSQVTMMFWYRQQPGQSLTLIATANQGSEATYESGFVIDKFPISRPNLTFSTLTVSNMSPEDSSIYLCSVEGQGGETQYFGPGTRLLVL.

The chain employs TRBV6-1 and TRBJ2-2, with 9 nucleotides matching TRBD2. J gave up 6 bases and V 6 bases, and 8 bases lay outside the gene matches. CDR3 size: 15 residues. The germline V gene has CDR1 MNHNS and CDR2 SASEGT. CDR3 loop: CASSFSGSGSGELFF. Here the CDR3 DNA reads TGTGCCAGCAGCTTTAGCGGGAGTGGGTCCGGGGAGCTGTTTTTT.

The sample holds many counts of this clonotype. The genes are TRBV11-2 and TRBJ2-7; 10 nucleotides match TRBD2. From germline, CDR1 is SGHAT and CDR2 FQNNGV. J gave up 4 bases and V 4 bases, and 7 bases lay outside the gene matches. CDR3 length: 15 amino acids. Here the CDR3 reads CASSSGASGRYEQYF. CDR3 DNA sequence: TGTGCCAGCAGCTCTGGGGCTAGCGGGAGATACGAGCAGTACTTC. Variable domain in full (rest from reference TRBV11-2 and TRBJ2-7): EAGVAQSPRYKIIEKRQSVAFWCNPISGHATLYWYQQILGQGPKLLIQFQNNGVVDDSQLPKDRFSAERLKGVDSTLKIQPAKLEDSAVYLCASSSGASGRYEQYFGPGTRLTVT.

This clonotype occurred many times. V and J are TRBV25-1 and TRBJ2-7, with 9 positions matching TRBD2. The CDR3 length is 15 residues. Germline trimming cut 5 bases from V and 2 bases from J; bases unmatched to any gene: 7. The germline V gene has CDR1 MGHDK and CDR2 SYGVNS. The CDR3 bases are TGTGCCAGCAGTCCCTTTGCGGGAGGGCCCTACGAGCAGTACTTC. It encodes CASSPFAGGPYEQYF.

This clonotype was detected only a few times. The CDR3 DNA is TGCGCCAGCAGCTTTATTCGACAGGGGACCTACACCGGGGAGCTGTTTTTT. It codes for CASSFIRQGTYTGELFF. The V call is TRBV5-1, the J call TRBJ2-2; 8 nucleotides agree with TRBD1. CDR1 and CDR2 from the germline V gene are SGHRS and YFSETQ. V lost 2 bases, J lost 3 bases, and 9 bases stayed unmatched. The CDR3 has 17 amino acids.